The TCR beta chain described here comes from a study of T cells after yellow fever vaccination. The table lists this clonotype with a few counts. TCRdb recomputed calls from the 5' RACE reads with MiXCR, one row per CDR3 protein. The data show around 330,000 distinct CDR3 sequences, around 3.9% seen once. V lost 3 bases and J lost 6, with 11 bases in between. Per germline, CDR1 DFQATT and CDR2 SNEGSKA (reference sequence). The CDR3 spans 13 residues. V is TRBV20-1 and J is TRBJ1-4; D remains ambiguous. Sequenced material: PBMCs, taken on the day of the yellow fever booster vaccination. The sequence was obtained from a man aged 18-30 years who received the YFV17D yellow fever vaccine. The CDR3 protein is CSASASWYEKLFF. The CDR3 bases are TGCAGTGCTAGCGCAAGCTGGTATGAAAAACTGTTTTTT.